What follows are 8 T cell receptor beta chains derived from one specimen sequenced in a study of cytomegalovirus exposure and HLA in healthy donors. PCR primers comprised 60 Vbeta and 13 Jbeta primers. Libraries were prepared by immunoSEQ multiplex PCR; TCRdb keeps only in-frame clonotypes and omits some of them. In the table there are about 150,000 clones, approximately 80% of which are singletons. Sequencing used PBMCs. These receptors all come from a male donor in good health and CMV-seronegative.

The CDR3 DNA sequence: TGTGCCAGCAGTCCCGGGACAGGAAATCAGCCCCAGCATTTT. It yields the protein CASSPGTGNQPQHF. This rearrangement joins TRBV6-6 to TRBJ1-5; TRBD1 matches 8 bases. This CDR3 spans 14 amino acids. The trim removed 5 bases at V and 4 bases at J, leaving 4 bases unmatched. In germline, CDR1 is MNHNY, CDR2 SVGAGI (reference sequence).

V gene TRBV7-2 combines with J gene TRBJ1-6; tentatively, D is TRBD1 (5 bases). V shed 2 bases and J shed 7 bases, with 12 bases lying between them. Germline loops: CDR1 SGHTA, CDR2 FQGNSA. The CDR3 is 15 residues long. In DNA form, the CDR3 reads TGTGCCAGCAGCTTACGGTGGCGGGGGAATTCACCCCTCCACTTT. Translating gives CASSLRWRGNSPLHF.

The chain uses TRBV5-1 and TRBJ2-7; D is ambiguous. CDR3 size: 13 residues. The germline V and J ends were trimmed by 4 bases and 6 bases, with 14 bases remaining between them. Germline V lookup: CDR1 SGHRS, CDR2 YFSETQ. The CDR3 region is CASSPPTPGEQYF. CDR3 bases: TGCGCCAGCAGCCCCCCGACCCCAGGCGAGCAGTACTTC.

The chain carries TRBV6-1 and TRBJ2-7; 7 bases are shared with TRBD1. The CDR3 length is 12 residues. After removal of 6 bases from V and 6 bases from J, the junction contained 5 bases not matched to a gene. The germline CDR1 and CDR2 sequences are MNHNS and SASEGT. CDR3 sequence (DNA): TGTGCCAGCAGAGCGACAGGGATCGAGCAGTACTTC. This translates into CASRATGIEQYF.

V gene TRBV28 combines with J gene TRBJ1-2; the D gene is possibly TRBD1 (5 bases). V dropped 3 bases and J dropped 6 bases, with 11 bases sitting between them. Germline CDR1 MDHEN, CDR2 SYDVKM. The CDR3 sequence is 13 residues long. This CDR3 reads CASSFSNRNGYTF. DNA for the CDR3: TGTGCCAGCAGTTTCTCCAACAGGAATGGCTACACCTTC.

The V gene is TRBV7-9, the J gene TRBJ2-7; 7 nucleotides align to TRBD1. The ends lost 3 bases at V and 6 bases at J; junction bases unmatched: 2. This CDR3 spans 12 amino acids. The germline V gene encodes CDR1 SEHNR and CDR2 FQNEAQ (reference sequence). CDR3 nucleotide sequence: TGTGCCAGCAGCTTGTCAGGGGGCGAGCAGTACTTC. Translating it yields CASSLSGGEQYF.

The CDR3 DNA is TGTGCCAGCACCGGGAGGAGACAGGGGGACACTGAAGCTTTCTTT. Its protein product is CASTGRRQGDTEAFF. V usage is TRBV27 and J usage is TRBJ1-1; 9 bases are shared with TRBD1. Germline lookup yields CDR1 MNHEY and CDR2 SMNVEV (reference sequence). Trimming cost V 7 bases and J 3 bases; bases outside gene matches: 9. This CDR3 spans 15 amino acids.

This clone appeared once. The genes are TRBV4-3 and TRBJ2-3; TRBD2 agrees at 8 bases. Germline CDR1 LGHNA, CDR2 YSLEER. V lost 0 bases to trimming and J lost 6 bases; unmatched junction nucleotides: 2. This CDR3 spans 14 amino acids. The CDR3 reads CASSQDPGGDTQYF. The CDR3 nucleotides are TGCGCCAGCAGCCAAGATCCGGGGGGGGATACGCAGTATTTT.